This T cell receptor beta chain was found in a study of T-cell reconstitution after alpha-beta-depleted transplantation in children. This clonotype was seen more than once but under ten times. Using unique molecular identifiers, the investigators prepared the TCRbeta library. MiXCR, run by TCRdb on the PCR reads, gives a single entry per CDR3 protein. The sample holds hundreds of thousands of distinct CDR3 sequences, about 12% seen once. This CDR3 has 12 residues. CDR1 is SGHTA and CDR2 is FQGNSA in the germline V gene. Trimming shortened V by 0 bases and J by 9 bases, and 6 bases separated the two germline ends.

The gene calls are TRBV7-2 and TRBJ2-1, with D possibly being TRBD2 (5 bases). The sequenced sample was PBMCs from the stem cell graft donor, obtained from the stem cell graft. The sequence came from a human donor who donated a stem cell graft to a child with acute lymphoblastic leukemia. CDR3 loop: CASSLARAEQFF. In DNA form, the CDR3 reads TGTGCCAGCAGCTTAGCGAGGGCTGAGCAGTTCTTC. Drawing the rest from reference TRBV7-2 and TRBJ2-1, the complete variable domain is GAGVSQSPSNKVTEKGKDVELRCDPISGHTALYWYRQSLGQGLEFLIYFQGNSAPDKSGLPSDRFSAERTGGSVSTLTIQRTQQEDSAVYLCASSLARAEQFFGPGTRLTVL.